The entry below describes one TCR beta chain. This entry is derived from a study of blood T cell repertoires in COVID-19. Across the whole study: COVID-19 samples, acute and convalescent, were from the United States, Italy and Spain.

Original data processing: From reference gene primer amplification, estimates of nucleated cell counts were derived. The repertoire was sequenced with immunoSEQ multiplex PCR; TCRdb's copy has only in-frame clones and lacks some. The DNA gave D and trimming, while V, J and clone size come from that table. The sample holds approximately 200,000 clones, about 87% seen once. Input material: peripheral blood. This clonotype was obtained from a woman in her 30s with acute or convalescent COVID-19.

The CDR3 DNA sequence: TGTGCCAGCAGTTTAGGACTAGCGGGAGCCCTAAGGGAGCAGTTCTTC. It specifies CASSLGLAGALREQFF. The chain uses TRBV28 and TRBJ2-1, with 13 nucleotides matching TRBD2. Germline CDR1 reads MDHEN; CDR2 reads SYDVKM. This CDR3 region has 16 residues. Unmatched junction bases numbered 8, after V lost 2 bases and J lost 10 bases.